The clone carrying this T cell receptor (beta chain) was seen a handful of times. Its antigen remains unknown. These data come from a study of early T cells in non-severe SARS-CoV-2 infection. Study summary: Chains from this unsorted whole-blood bulk RNA could not be paired. Study results and limitations: VDJdb matching, biased toward anti-spike CD8 responses, missed private and CD4 specificities.

Attached unique molecular identifiers marked individual cDNA molecules. One entry per CDR3 protein, called by TCRdb with MiXCR from the 5' RACE reads. The sample yields roughly 75,000 distinct CDR3 sequences, over 9% seen once. The receptor was derived from an adult who was a healthcare worker with PCR-confirmed SARS-CoV-2 infection or an uninfected control (not recorded which). Sequenced: whole blood.

This CDR3 reads CASSQGQVYNEQFF. CDR3 DNA: TGTGCCAGCAGCCAAGGACAGGTTTACAATGAGCAGTTCTTC. The V and J genes are TRBV3-1 and TRBJ2-1, with D possibly matching TRBD1 (6 bases). Trimming removed 1 base from V and 4 bases from J, with 8 bases in between. In germline, CDR1 is LGHDT, CDR2 YNNKEL (reference sequence). This CDR3 comprises 14 residues.